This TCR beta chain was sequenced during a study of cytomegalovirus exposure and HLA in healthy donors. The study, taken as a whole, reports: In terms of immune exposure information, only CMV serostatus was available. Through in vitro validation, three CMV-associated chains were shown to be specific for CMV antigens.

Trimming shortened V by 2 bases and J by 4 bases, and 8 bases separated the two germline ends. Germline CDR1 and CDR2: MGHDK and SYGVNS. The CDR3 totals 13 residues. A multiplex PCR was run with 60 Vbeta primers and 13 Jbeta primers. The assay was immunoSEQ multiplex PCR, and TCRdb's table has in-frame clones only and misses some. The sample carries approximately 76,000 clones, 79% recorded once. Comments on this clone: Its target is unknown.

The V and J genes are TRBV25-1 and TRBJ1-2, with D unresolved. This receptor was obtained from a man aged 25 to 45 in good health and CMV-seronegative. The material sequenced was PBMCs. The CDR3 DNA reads TGTGCCAGCAGTGAACGCCGAGGCTATGGCTACACCTTC. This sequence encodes CASSERRGYGYTF.